One and the same sample provided the 8 T cell receptor beta chains below, sequenced in a study of CD8 T cells in Susac syndrome. Random hexamers primed reverse transcription of about 0.5 to 1 ug RNA. In TCRdb, the immunoSEQ multiplex PCR reads were re-called with MiXCR into one record per CDR3 protein. The table records fewer than 350,000 distinct CDR3 sequences, 89% of them present only once. The sample taken for sequencing was CD8+ T cells from PBMCs. The receptors shown here come from a human donor with multiple sclerosis.

The rearrangement joins TRBV3-1 to TRBJ1-2; D might be TRBD1 (5 bases). Trimming removed 2 bases at V and 7 bases at J, with 14 bases between. CDR1 and CDR2 (germline): LGHDT, YNNKEL (reference sequence). The CDR3 loop spans 14 amino acids. CDR3 residues: CASSQSPDSSGYTF. CDR3 sequence (DNA): TGTGCCAGCAGCCAATCACCCGACAGCTCTGGCTACACCTTC.

The rearrangement uses TRBV4-1 and TRBJ1-4; 8 bases are a match to TRBD1. This CDR3 is 15 amino acids long. After removal of 4 bases from V and 6 bases from J, the junction contained 7 bases not matched to a gene. From germline, CDR1 is MGHRA and CDR2 YSYEKL. The CDR3 region is CASSPTGVEDEKLFF. CDR3 bases: TGCGCCAGCAGCCCGACAGGGGTCGAAGATGAAAAACTGTTTTTT.

This clonotype was seen just once. CDR3 loop: CASKLTLADRYNEQFF. CDR3 in DNA: TGTGCCTCCAAGCTTACGTTGGCGGACAGATACAATGAGCAGTTCTTC. The rearrangement uses TRBV11-2 and TRBJ2-1, with a tentative D call TRBD1 (6 bases). The CDR3 spans 16 residues. Germline V gene sequence: CDR1 SGHAT, CDR2 FQNNGV. V was cut by 11 bases and J by 4 bases, with 24 bases left in between.

The chain carries TRBV6-6 and TRBJ2-5; 11 bases are a match to TRBD2. The V gene end was trimmed by 6 bases and the J gene end by 0 bases; junction bases not matched to a gene: 6. CDR3 length: 16 amino acids. Germline CDR1 is MNHNY and CDR2 is SVGAGI (reference sequence). CDR3 sequence reads: CASRRSSGGYQETQYF. As DNA, the CDR3 is TGTGCCAGCAGGCGATCTAGCGGGGGGTACCAAGAGACCCAGTACTTC.

The gene calls are TRBV13 and TRBJ1-1, with 7 bases fitting TRBD1. This CDR3 contains 13 residues. The V gene end was trimmed by 4 bases and the J gene end by 5 bases; junction bases not matched to a gene: 4. Germline lookup yields CDR1 PRHDT and CDR2 FYEKMQ (reference sequence). The CDR3 bases are TGTGCCAGCAGCTCCCAACAGGGGACTGAAGCTTTCTTT. Translating it yields CASSSQQGTEAFF.

The rearrangement joins TRBV9 to TRBJ2-4; TRBD1 agrees at 7 bases. The CDR3 contains 15 residues. The ends lost 0 bases at V and 7 bases at J; junction bases unmatched: 7. Germline V gene data show CDR1 as SGDLS and CDR2 as YYNGEE. CDR3 region: CASSVVGTEGNIQYF. CDR3 sequence (DNA): TGTGCCAGCAGCGTAGTCGGGACAGAAGGGAACATTCAGTACTTC.

This chain joins TRBV27 and TRBJ2-1; tentative D call: TRBD2 (6 bases). Germline loops: CDR1 MNHEY, CDR2 SMNVEV (reference sequence). Trimming took 1 base from V and 4 from J, leaving 14 bases between them. This CDR3 spans 16 amino acids. The CDR3 sequence is CASSLWGSGVYNEQFF. The DNA of the CDR3 is TGTGCCAGCAGTTTATGGGGTAGCGGAGTATACAATGAGCAGTTCTTC.

The CDR3 DNA sequence: TGCAGCGTTGGGTCCGAAAGCTCCTACGAGCAGTACTTC. Amino acid sequence: CSVGSESSYEQYF. The chain links TRBV29-1 to TRBJ2-7; D gene ambiguous. The germline V and J ends were trimmed by 4 bases and 0 bases, with 10 bases remaining between them. Germline CDR1 SQVTM, CDR2 ANQGSEA. The CDR3 covers 13 residues.